One and the same sample provided the 23 T cell receptor beta chains below, sequenced in a study of vaccination and CD4 T cells after COVID-19. Documented treatment: roughly 11-day PBMC culture with coronavirus spike peptide pools or control peptides (ViraFEST assay). CD4+ T lymphocytes from the unexposed donor were collected before the COVID-19 pandemic (2011-2018). Antigen specificity for these receptors is unknown. The Oncomine TCR Beta short-read assay generated sequence data from the DNA of cultured CD4+ T cells. Cultured CD4+ T cells were the source of extracted genomic DNA. TCRdb processed the PCR reads anew with MiXCR; each CDR3 protein has one entry. The sample includes about 6,800 distinct CDR3 sequences, about a third of them seen just once. What was sequenced was CD4+ T cells from blood, cultured in vitro. All receptors derive from a human donor in good health.

A few counts support this clonotype. Sequence at one end of the junction differs from germline and may be a read error. This chain connects TRBV20-1 to TRBJ1-1; D is unclear. This CDR3 comprises 14 residues. CDR1 is DFQATT and CDR2 is SNEGSKA in the germline V gene (reference sequence). The CDR3 DNA follows: TGCAGTGCTAGTGGAATATACAAAAACAGTGAAGCTTTCTTT. It is translated as CSASGIYKNSEAFF.

J is TRBJ2-5 and V is TRBV2; D unclear. Trimming took off 10 bases at V and 5 bases at J, with 8 bases between the two ends. Germline values: CDR1 SNHLY, CDR2 FYNNEI. The CDR3 is 10 amino acids. This CDR3 reads CAIGLETQYF. In DNA, the CDR3 is TGTGCCATTGGGTTGGAGACCCAGTACTTC.

The gene calls are TRBV28 and TRBJ1-5, with D perhaps matching TRBD1 (6 bases). V was pared by 3 bases and J by 3 bases, with 15 bases between. Per the germline V gene, CDR1 is MDHEN and CDR2 is SYDVKM. The length of the CDR3 is 16 residues. CDR3 loop: CASSLRGGGANQPQHF. The CDR3, as DNA: TGTGCCAGCAGTTTGAGGGGAGGGGGTGCCAATCAGCCCCAGCATTTT. Full variable domain (remainder filled in from reference TRBV28 and TRBJ1-5): DVKVTQSSRYLVKRTGEKVFLECVQDMDHENMFWYRQDPGLGLRLIYFSYDVKMKEKGDIPEGYSVSREKKERFSLILESASTNQTSMYLCASSLRGGGANQPQHFGDGTRLSIL.

The V call is TRBV28, the J call TRBJ2-5; TRBD2 matches at 9 bases. The CDR3 extends over 16 amino acids. The germline CDR1 and CDR2 sequences are MDHEN and SYDVKM. Trimming removed 5 bases from V and 1 base from J; junction bases left unmatched: 8. CDR3 amino acids: CASSPLAGEGQETQYF. CDR3 sequence (DNA): TGTGCCAGCAGTCCGTTAGCGGGAGAAGGCCAAGAGACCCAGTACTTC. The variable domain in full, with the rest retrieved from reference TRBV28 and TRBJ2-5, is DVKVTQSSRYLVKRTGEKVFLECVQDMDHENMFWYRQDPGLGLRLIYFSYDVKMKEKGDIPEGYSVSREKKERFSLILESASTNQTSMYLCASSPLAGEGQETQYFGPGTRLLVL.

The V gene is TRBV6-5, the J gene TRBJ2-6; no firm D call. The CDR3 extends over 17 amino acids. Germline loops: CDR1 MNHEY, CDR2 SVGAGI. V lost 1 base and J lost 0, with 10 bases in between. The CDR3 sequence: CASSYWLGSSGANVLTF. CDR3 sequence (DNA): TGTGCCAGCAGTTACTGGTTGGGCAGCTCTGGGGCCAACGTCCTGACTTTC.

Only one count was recorded for this clonotype. V and J are TRBV20-1 and TRBJ1-4, with 7 bases fitting TRBD1. There are 13 residues in the CDR3. Trimming removed 3 bases from V and 4 bases from J; junction bases left unmatched: 2. The germline CDR1 and CDR2 sequences are DFQATT and SNEGSKA (reference sequence). The CDR3 DNA follows: TGCAGTGCTAGGGGACAGCTTAATGAAAAACTGTTTTTT. Protein sequence: CSARGQLNEKLFF.

V gene TRBV12-3 or TRBV12-4 combines with J gene TRBJ2-5; D unclear. The CDR3 loop spans 13 amino acids. V lost 1 base and J 5 bases, leaving 8 bases between the germline ends. The CDR3 DNA reads TGTGCCAGCAGTTTAGTGGGCCTGGAGACCCAGTACTTC. Its translation: CASSLVGLETQYF.

The genes are TRBV9 and TRBJ2-7, with 8 bases that match TRBD1. From germline, CDR1 is SGDLS and CDR2 YYNGEE. The CDR3 consists of 14 residues. Germline trimming cut 1 base from V and 7 bases from J; bases unmatched to any gene: 7. The CDR3 region has the DNA TGTGCCAGCAGCGTAATTTCGACAGGGGATGAGCAGTACTTC. This codes for CASSVISTGDEQYF.

This clonotype was counted only a few times. This chain connects TRBV27 to TRBJ2-1; D call uncertain. This CDR3 spans 12 amino acids. CDR1 and CDR2 from the germline V gene are MNHEY and SMNVEV (reference sequence). Trimming removed 5 bases from V and 6 bases from J, with 8 bases in between. The CDR3 here is CASSIIGNEQFF. The CDR3 nucleotides are TGTGCCAGCAGTATTATAGGCAATGAGCAGTTCTTC.

The sample holds a few counts of this clonotype. This chain uses TRBV6-1 with TRBJ1-2; D gene unclear. CDR1 MNHNS and CDR2 SASEGT come from the germline V gene. The germline V and J ends were trimmed by 7 bases and 2 bases, with 11 bases remaining between them. The CDR3 runs 13 residues. The CDR3 spells CASKVDGNYGYTF. CDR3 DNA: TGTGCCAGCAAGGTCGACGGAAACTATGGCTACACCTTC.

This clonotype appeared a few times. J is TRBJ2-7 and V is TRBV24-1; perhaps TRBD2 as D (6 bases). CDR3 length equals 13 residues. Germline lookup yields CDR1 KGHDR and CDR2 SFDVKD. V shed 2 bases and J shed 4 bases, with 8 bases lying between them. The CDR3 loop reads CATSDWGEYEQYF. CDR3 sequence (DNA): TGTGCCACCAGTGATTGGGGGGAGTACGAGCAGTACTTC.

The table lists this clonotype with a few counts. The chain recombines TRBV11-1 with TRBJ1-1; perhaps TRBD1 as D (6 bases). The CDR3 extends over 13 amino acids. Germline V gene data show CDR1 as SGHAT and CDR2 as FQDESV (reference sequence). The V and J ends lost 5 bases and 5 bases respectively, with 12 bases between them. The CDR3 here is CASSRRRGTEAFF. CDR3 DNA: TGTGCCAGCAGCCGCCGGAGGGGGACTGAAGCTTTCTTT.

V and J are TRBV20-1 and TRBJ1-1; a possible D gene is TRBD1 (5 bases). Trimming left V 4 bases short and J 0 bases short, with 12 bases between. Germline values: CDR1 DFQATT, CDR2 SNEGSKA (reference sequence). The length of the CDR3 is 14 residues. The CDR3 DNA reads TGCAGTGCTACCTCGGGGGGTCTGAACACTGAAGCTTTCTTT. Translating gives CSATSGGLNTEAFF.

The rearrangement joins TRBV5-8 to TRBJ1-1; D possibly corresponds to TRBD1 (6 bases). V lost 1 base and J 0 bases, leaving 10 bases between the germline ends. The length of the CDR3 is 15 residues. Germline loops: CDR1 SGHTS, CDR2 YDEGEE. The CDR3, as DNA: TGTGCCAGCAGCTTGAGGGGGTTAATGAACACTGAAGCTTTCTTT. Encoded protein: CASSLRGLMNTEAFF.

The chain links TRBV19 to TRBJ2-7; 14 bases are a match to TRBD2. Germline CDR1 LNHDA, CDR2 SQIVND (reference sequence). Trimming removed 5 bases from V and 6 bases from J; junction bases left unmatched: 6. The CDR3 spans 15 residues. CDR3 in DNA: TGTGCCAGTAGTGGACTAGCGGGAGGTGGAGGCGAGCAGTACTTC. This codes for CASSGLAGGGGEQYF.

This clonotype was counted once. The V call is TRBV7-8, the J call TRBJ2-7; D is perhaps TRBD2 (6 bases). Germline-derived CDR1 and CDR2 are SGHVS and FQNEAQ. The V end was cut by 3 bases, the J end by 3 bases, with 12 bases between. The CDR3 covers 14 residues. CDR3 amino acids: CASSFGTEGYEQYF. The CDR3 nucleotides read TGTGCCAGCAGCTTCGGGACTGAGGGCTACGAGCAGTACTTC.

The chain employs TRBV12-3 or TRBV12-4 and TRBJ1-1; D is ambiguous. This CDR3 has 12 residues. Trimming removed 5 bases at V and 6 bases at J, with 10 bases between. The CDR3 DNA is TGTGCCAGCAGTATATCAGCCGCTGAAGCTTTCTTT. This translates into CASSISAAEAFF.

The chain links TRBV20-1 to TRBJ2-1, with TRBD2 matching 11 bases. V was pared by 5 bases and J by 7 bases, with 7 bases of the junction left unmatched. The CDR3 consists of 14 residues. Germline V lookup: CDR1 DFQATT, CDR2 SNEGSKA (reference sequence). CDR3 nucleotide sequence: TGCAGTGCTGGTAGCGGGAGGGCCTTTAATGAGCAGTTCTTC. Translating gives CSAGSGRAFNEQFF.

This chain connects TRBV6-1 to TRBJ2-3; a weak D match, TRBD2 (6 bases). The CDR3 runs 12 residues. Deletions cut 5 bases from V and 5 bases from J, with 8 bases between. CDR1 is MNHNS and CDR2 is SASEGT in the germline V gene. CDR3 coding DNA: TGTGCCAGCAGTAGACTAGGAGATACGCAGTATTTT. Amino acids: CASSRLGDTQYF.

The rearrangement uses TRBV29-1 and TRBJ2-7; 7 bases are shared with TRBD2. The CDR3 spans 15 residues. Trimming cost V 4 bases and J 1 base; bases outside gene matches: 10. Germline values: CDR1 SQVTM, CDR2 ANQGSEA. CDR3 DNA sequence: TGCAGCGTTGGGCATGGGAGGGGATATTCCTACGAGCAGTACTTC. This codes for CSVGHGRGYSYEQYF.

This clonotype is termed medium-sized. The chain has TRBV24-1 and TRBJ2-3, with D perhaps matching TRBD1 (5 bases). CDR1 is KGHDR and CDR2 is SFDVKD in the germline V gene. Trimming stripped 4 bases from V and 0 bases from J, with 10 bases between. There are 15 residues in the CDR3. The CDR3 coding sequence is TGTGCCACCAGTGACGAGACAGCCAGCACAGATACGCAGTATTTT. Amino acids: CATSDETASTDTQYF.

The chain carries TRBV29-1 and TRBJ2-7; D remains unclear. The CDR3 has 13 residues. V lost 0 bases, J lost 3 bases, and 9 bases lay in between. The germline gives CDR1 SQVTM, CDR2 ANQGSEA. The CDR3 DNA follows: TGCAGCGTTGAAGACGTCACTCACTACGAGCAGTACTTC. This gives the protein CSVEDVTHYEQYF.

This clonotype was observed a handful of times. The V call is TRBV20-1, the J call TRBJ1-2, with a possible D match to TRBD1 (6 bases). The CDR3 has 12 amino acids. Looked up from germline, CDR1 is DFQATT and CDR2 is SNEGSKA (reference sequence). The V and J ends lost 3 bases and 7 bases respectively, with 12 bases between them. CDR3 amino acids: CSASRQGSGYTF. The CDR3 bases are TGCAGTGCTAGTCGTCAGGGGTCTGGCTACACCTTC.